This T cell receptor (beta chain) came from a study of OX40 agonist ivuxolimab in advanced cancers. Across the study: In this trial design, patients received ivuxolimab intravenously at 0.01 to 10 mg/kg every 2 weeks.

In regard to this clone: Its antigen is still unknown.

Assay used: immunoSEQ multiplex PCR; TCRdb lists only in-frame clones, some missing. The sample yields over 75,000 clones, about 89% seen once. General study points: Partly responding patients at 0.1-3.0 mg/kg showed some of the smallest clonal expansion.

The input for sequencing was CD4+ or CD8+ T cells sorted from blood, taken in a trial of the OX40 agonist ivuxolimab. This TCR derives from an adult with an advanced solid tumor such as melanoma, head and neck, liver or kidney cancer.

The CDR3 region has the DNA TGTGCCAGCAGCCCTCACGGGACTAGCGGGGGGATGGATACGCAGTATTTT. Encoded protein: CASSPHGTSGGMDTQYF. This chain uses TRBV7-2 with TRBJ2-3; 15 bases agree with TRBD2. Trimming at V came to 5 bases and at J to 6 bases, leaving 9 bases not matched to a gene. Germline values: CDR1 SGHTA, CDR2 FQGNSA. The CDR3 length is 17 residues.